The rows below give T cell receptor beta chains drawn from one sample of a study of early T cells in non-severe SARS-CoV-2 infection. TCRdb called the 5' RACE reads again in MiXCR, with one record for every CDR3 protein. In the table there are 30,000 to 35,000 distinct CDR3 sequences, roughly 6.6% of which are singletons. Sample: whole blood. The receptors derive from an adult who was a healthcare worker with PCR-confirmed SARS-CoV-2 infection or an uninfected control (not recorded which). The CDR3 runs from the conserved cysteine through the conserved F or W. D genes are given only for firm matches. Each size is how often the clone was seen (once, few, many) or a class if it is expanded.

>many|TRBV12-3/TRBV12-4|TRBJ2-3|TRBD2
TGTGCCAGCGGAGCTAGCGGTAGCACAGATACGCAGTATTTT
CASGASGSTDTQYF
>many|TRBV6-1|TRBJ1-1|.
TGTGCCAGCAGCGAAGGACCATGGACTGAAGCTTTCTTT
CASSEGPWTEAFF